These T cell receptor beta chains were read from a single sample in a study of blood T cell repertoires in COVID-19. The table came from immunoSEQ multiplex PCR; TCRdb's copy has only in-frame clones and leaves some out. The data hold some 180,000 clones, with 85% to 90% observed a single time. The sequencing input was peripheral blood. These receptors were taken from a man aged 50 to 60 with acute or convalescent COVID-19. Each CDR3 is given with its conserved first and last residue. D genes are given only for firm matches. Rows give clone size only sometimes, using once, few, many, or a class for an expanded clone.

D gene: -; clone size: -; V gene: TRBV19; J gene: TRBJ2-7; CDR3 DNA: TGTGCCAGTAGGGGCACACTCTCCTACGAGCAGTACTTC; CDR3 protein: CASRGTLSYEQYF
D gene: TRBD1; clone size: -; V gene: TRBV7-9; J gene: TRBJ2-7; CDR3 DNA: TGTGCCAGCAGCTCCTACAGGGGCAACTACGAGCAGTACTTC; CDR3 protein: CASSSYRGNYEQYF
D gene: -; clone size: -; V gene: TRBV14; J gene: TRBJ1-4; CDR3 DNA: TGTGCCAGCAGCCAAACAGGGTATAGTGAAAAACTGTTTTTT; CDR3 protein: CASSQTGYSEKLFF
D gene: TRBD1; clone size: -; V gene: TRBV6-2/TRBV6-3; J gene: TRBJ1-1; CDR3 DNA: TGTGCCAGCAGTTACGACAGGGAAAACACTGAAGCTTTCTTT; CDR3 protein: CASSYDRENTEAFF
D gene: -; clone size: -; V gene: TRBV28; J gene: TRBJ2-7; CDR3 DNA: TGTGCCAGCACCCCGGGACTGGGAGCCTACGAGCAGTACTTC; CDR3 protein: CASTPGLGAYEQYF
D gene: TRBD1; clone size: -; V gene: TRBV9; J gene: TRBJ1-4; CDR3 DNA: TGTGCCAGCAGCGCACCGGGACAGGGCCTCTTTTTT; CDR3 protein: CASSAPGQGLFF
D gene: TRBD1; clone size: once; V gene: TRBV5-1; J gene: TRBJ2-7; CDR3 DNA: TGCGCCAGCAGCTTGGGTTACACAGGGGGGCCCCTCTACGAGCAGTACTTC; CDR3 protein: CASSLGYTGGPLYEQYF
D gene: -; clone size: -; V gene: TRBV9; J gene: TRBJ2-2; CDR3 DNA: TGTGCCAGCTCTCTTGGACAGTACACCGGGGAGCTGTTTTTT; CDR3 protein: CASSLGQYTGELFF
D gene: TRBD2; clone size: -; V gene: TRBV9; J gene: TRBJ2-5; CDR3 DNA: TGTGCCAGCAGCGTAGGAGGTAGCGGGGGGAAGACCCAGTACTTC; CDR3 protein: CASSVGGSGGKTQYF
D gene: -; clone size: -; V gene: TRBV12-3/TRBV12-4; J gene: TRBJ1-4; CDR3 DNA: TGTGCCAGCACCAAGGGGCACGGTGAAAAACTGTTTTTT; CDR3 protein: CASTKGHGEKLFF
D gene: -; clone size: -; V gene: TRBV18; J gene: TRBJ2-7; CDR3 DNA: TGTGCCAGCTCACCACCGACTAGGAGAGACGACGAGCAGTACTTC; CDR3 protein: CASSPPTRRDDEQYF
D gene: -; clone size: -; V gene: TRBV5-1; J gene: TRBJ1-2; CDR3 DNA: TGCGCCAGCAGCAGTGGACAGACTAACTATGGCTACACCTTC; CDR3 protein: CASSSGQTNYGYTF
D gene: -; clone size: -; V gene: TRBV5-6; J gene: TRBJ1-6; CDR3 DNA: TGTGCCAGCAGCTTGGTCGGCAGGAACTCCTATAATTCACCCCTCCACTTT; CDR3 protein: CASSLVGRNSYNSPLHF
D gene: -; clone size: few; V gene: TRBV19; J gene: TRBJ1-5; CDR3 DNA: TGTGCCAGTAGTAAGGGACAAGCAAATCAGCCCCAGCATTTT; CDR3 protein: CASSKGQANQPQHF
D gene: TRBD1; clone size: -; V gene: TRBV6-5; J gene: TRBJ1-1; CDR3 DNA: TGTGCCAGCAGTTCAGCAGGGGGGCCCGCTGAAGCTTTCTTT; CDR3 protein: CASSSAGGPAEAFF
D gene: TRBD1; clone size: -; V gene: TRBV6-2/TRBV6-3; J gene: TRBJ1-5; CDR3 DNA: TGTGCCAGCAGTGGGTTGACAGGGGCGAGCAATCAGCCCCAGCATTTT; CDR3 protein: CASSGLTGASNQPQHF
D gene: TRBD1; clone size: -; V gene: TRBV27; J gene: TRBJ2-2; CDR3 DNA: TGTGCCAGCAGTTTTTCCAGGGGGCTGAACACCGGGGAGCTGTTTTTT; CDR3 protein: CASSFSRGLNTGELFF
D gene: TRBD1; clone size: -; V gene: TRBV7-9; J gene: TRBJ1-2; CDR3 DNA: TGTGCCAGCAGGCGCCGGGACAGTATTAACTATGGCTACACCTTC; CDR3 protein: CASRRRDSINYGYTF
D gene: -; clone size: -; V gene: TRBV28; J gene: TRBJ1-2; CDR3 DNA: TGTGCCAGCAGCCTCGTTTCCGGCTACACCTTC; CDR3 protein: CASSLVSGYTF
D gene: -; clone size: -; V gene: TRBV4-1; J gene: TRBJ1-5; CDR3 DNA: TGCGCCAGCAGCCGATCGGACAGTAGCAATCAGCCCCAGCATTTT; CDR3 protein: CASSRSDSSNQPQHF
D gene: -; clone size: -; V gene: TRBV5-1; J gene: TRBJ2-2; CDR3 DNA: TGCGCCAGCAGCTTCTCGTTTAGGCAGGGTATGCCCGGGGAGCTGTTTTTT; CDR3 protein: CASSFSFRQGMPGELFF
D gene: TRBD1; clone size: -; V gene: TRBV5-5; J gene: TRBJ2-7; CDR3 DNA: TGTGCCAGCAGACAGGGGGCCGGCGAGCAGTACTTC; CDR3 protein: CASRQGAGEQYF
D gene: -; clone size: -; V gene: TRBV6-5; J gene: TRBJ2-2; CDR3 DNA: TGTGCCAGCAGAACTTATCTCACCGGGGAGCTGTTTTTT; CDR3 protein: CASRTYLTGELFF
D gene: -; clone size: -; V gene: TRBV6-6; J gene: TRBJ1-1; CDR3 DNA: TGTGCCAGCAGTGTGGAGGGGAGCACTGAAGCTTTCTTT; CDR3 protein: CASSVEGSTEAFF
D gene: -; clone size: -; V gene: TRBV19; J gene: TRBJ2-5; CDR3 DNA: TGTGCCAGTAGTACCCCTGGGGCTGCAGGGACCCAGTACTTC; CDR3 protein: CASSTPGAAGTQYF
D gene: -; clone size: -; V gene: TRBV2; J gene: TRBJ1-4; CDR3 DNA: TGTGCCAGCAGTGCTCCTAGGCGAGGTGAAAAACTGTTTTTT; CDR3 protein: CASSAPRRGEKLFF
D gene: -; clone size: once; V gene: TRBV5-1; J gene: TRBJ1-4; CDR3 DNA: TGCGCCAGCAGCCCGACAGGTCCTTCAACTAATGAAAAACTGTTTTTT; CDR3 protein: CASSPTGPSTNEKLFF
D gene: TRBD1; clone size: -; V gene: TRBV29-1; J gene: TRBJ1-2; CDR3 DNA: TGCAGCGTTGTATTTACAGGGGTTGGGAACTATGGCTACACCTTC; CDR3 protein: CSVVFTGVGNYGYTF
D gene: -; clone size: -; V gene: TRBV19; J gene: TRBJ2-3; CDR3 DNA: TGTGCCAGTAGTATAGAAGCCCCGCGTACGCAGTATTTT; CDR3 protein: CASSIEAPRTQYF
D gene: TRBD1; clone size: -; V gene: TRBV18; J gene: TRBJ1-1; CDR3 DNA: TGTGCCAGCTCACCCTGGGACAGGGAGAACACTGAAGCTTTCTTT; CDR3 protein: CASSPWDRENTEAFF
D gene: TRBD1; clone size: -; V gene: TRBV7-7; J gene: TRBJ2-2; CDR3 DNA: TGTGCTAGCAGCGACCTAGGACAGGGTTACACCGGGGAGCTGTTTTTT; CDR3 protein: CASSDLGQGYTGELFF
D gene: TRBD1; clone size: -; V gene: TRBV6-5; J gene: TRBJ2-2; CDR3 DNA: TGTGCCAGCAGTTACTCGGCAGGGGGCCACGGGGAGCTGTTTTTT; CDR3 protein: CASSYSAGGHGELFF
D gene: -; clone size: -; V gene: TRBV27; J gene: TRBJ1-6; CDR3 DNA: TGTGCCAGCAGGGGTCTGGGGGGGGCCAGGTTTTCCTATAATTCACCCCTCCACTTT; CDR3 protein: CASRGLGGARFSYNSPLHF
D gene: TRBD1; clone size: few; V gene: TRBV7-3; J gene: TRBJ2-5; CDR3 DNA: TGTGCCAGCAGCTCCGCCAGGGGGGAGACCCAGTACTTC; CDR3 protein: CASSSARGETQYF
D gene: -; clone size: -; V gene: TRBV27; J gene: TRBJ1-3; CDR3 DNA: TGTGCCAGCAGTTTGGGGGCAGGAAACACCATATATTTT; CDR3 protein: CASSLGAGNTIYF
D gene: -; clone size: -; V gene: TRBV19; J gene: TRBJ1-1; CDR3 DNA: TGTGCCAGTACCCAGCAGGGGAACACTGAAGCTTTCTTT; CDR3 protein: CASTQQGNTEAFF
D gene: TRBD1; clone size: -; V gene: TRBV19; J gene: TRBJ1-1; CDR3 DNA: TGTGCCAGTAGGAGACAAGGACAGGTGGACACTGAAGCTTTCTTT; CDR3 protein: CASRRQGQVDTEAFF
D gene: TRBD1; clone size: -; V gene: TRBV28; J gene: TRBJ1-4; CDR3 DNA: TGTGCCAGCAGTCTGGGAGTGACAGGGAGGTTTGAAAAACTGTTTTTT; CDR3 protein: CASSLGVTGRFEKLFF
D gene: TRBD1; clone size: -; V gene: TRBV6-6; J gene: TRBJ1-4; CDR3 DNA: TGTGCCAGCAGTTCTACAGGGGGCGAGGTTGAAAAACTGTTTTTT; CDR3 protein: CASSSTGGEVEKLFF